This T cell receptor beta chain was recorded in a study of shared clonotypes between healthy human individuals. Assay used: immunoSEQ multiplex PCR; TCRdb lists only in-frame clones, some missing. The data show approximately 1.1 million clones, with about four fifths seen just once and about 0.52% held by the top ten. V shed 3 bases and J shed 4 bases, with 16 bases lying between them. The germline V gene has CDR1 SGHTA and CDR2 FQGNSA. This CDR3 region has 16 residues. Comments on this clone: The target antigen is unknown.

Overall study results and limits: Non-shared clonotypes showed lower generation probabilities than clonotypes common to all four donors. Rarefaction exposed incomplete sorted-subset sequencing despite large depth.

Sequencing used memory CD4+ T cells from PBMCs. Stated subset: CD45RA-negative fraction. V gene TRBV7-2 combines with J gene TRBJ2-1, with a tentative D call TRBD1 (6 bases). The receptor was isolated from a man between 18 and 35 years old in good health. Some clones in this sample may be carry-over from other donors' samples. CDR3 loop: CASSFDVGRGYNEQFF. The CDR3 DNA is TGTGCCAGCAGCTTCGACGTGGGCAGGGGATACAATGAGCAGTTCTTC. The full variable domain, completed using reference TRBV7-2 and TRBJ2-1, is GAGVSQSPSNKVTEKGKDVELRCDPISGHTALYWYRQSLGQGLEFLIYFQGNSAPDKSGLPSDRFSAERTGGSVSTLTIQRTQQEDSAVYLCASSFDVGRGYNEQFFGPGTRLTVL.